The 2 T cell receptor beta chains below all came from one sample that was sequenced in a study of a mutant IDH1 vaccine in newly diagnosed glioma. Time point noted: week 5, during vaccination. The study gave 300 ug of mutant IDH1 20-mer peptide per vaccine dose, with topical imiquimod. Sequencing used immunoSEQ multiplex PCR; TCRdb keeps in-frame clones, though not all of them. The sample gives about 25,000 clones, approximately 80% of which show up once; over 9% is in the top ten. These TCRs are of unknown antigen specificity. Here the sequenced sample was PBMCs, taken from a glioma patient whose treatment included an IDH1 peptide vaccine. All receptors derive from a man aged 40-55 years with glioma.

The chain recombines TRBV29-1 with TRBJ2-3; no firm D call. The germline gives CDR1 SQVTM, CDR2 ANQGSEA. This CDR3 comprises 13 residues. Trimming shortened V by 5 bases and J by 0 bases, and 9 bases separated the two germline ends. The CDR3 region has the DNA TGCAGCGTTAAGGGTCGGAGCACAGATACGCAGTATTTT. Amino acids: CSVKGRSTDTQYF.

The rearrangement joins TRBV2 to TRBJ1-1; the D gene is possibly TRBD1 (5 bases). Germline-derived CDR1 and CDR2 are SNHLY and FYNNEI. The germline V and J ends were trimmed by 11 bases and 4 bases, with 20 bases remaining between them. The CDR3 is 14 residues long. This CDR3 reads CAGRRQGFSTEAFF. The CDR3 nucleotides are TGTGCCGGTCGGCGGCAGGGTTTCTCCACTGAAGCTTTCTTT.